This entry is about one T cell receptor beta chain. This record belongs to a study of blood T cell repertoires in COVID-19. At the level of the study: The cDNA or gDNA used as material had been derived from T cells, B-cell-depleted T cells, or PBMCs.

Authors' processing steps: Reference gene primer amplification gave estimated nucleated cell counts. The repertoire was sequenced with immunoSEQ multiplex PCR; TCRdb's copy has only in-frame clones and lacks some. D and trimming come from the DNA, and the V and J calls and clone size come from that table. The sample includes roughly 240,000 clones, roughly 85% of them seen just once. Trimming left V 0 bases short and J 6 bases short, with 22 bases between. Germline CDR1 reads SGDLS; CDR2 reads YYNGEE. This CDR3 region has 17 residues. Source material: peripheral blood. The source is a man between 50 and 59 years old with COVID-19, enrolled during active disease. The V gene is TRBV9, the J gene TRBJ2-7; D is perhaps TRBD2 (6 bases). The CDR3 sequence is CASSVGTQREAGGEQYF. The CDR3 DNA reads TGTGCCAGCAGCGTAGGGACTCAGCGAGAAGCGGGTGGCGAGCAGTACTTC. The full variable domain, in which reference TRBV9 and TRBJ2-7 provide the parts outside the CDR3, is DSGVTQTPKHLITATGQRVTLRCSPRSGDLSVYWYQQSLDQGLQFLIQYYNGEERAKGNILERFSAQQFPDLHSELNLSSLELGDSALYFCASSVGTQREAGGEQYFGPGTRLTVT.